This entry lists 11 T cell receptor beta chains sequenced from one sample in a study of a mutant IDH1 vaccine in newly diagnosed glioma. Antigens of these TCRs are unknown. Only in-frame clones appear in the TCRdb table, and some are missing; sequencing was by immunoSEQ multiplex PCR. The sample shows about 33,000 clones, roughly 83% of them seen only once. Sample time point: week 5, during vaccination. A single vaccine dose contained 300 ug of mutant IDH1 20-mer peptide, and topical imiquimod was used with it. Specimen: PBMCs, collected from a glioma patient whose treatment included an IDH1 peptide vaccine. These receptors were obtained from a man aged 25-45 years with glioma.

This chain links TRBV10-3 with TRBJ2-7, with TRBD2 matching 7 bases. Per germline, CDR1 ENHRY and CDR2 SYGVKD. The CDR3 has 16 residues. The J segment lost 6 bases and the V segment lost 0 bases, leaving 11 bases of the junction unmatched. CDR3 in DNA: TGTGCCATCAGTGAGTCGGGGGTGGGAGGGATGGCCGAGCAGTACTTC. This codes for CAISESGVGGMAEQYF.

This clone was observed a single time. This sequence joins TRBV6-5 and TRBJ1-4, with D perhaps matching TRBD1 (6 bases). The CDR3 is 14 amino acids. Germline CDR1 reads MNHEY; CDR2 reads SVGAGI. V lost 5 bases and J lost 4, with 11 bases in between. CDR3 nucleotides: TGTGCCAGCAGTCCACAGGGAGATAATGAAAAACTGTTTTTT. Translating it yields CASSPQGDNEKLFF.

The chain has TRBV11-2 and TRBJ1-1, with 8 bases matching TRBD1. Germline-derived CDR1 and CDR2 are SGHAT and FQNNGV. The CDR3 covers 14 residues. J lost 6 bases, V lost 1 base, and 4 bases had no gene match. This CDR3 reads CASSLAGQGPEAFF. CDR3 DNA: TGTGCCAGCAGCTTAGCAGGACAGGGCCCTGAAGCTTTCTTT.

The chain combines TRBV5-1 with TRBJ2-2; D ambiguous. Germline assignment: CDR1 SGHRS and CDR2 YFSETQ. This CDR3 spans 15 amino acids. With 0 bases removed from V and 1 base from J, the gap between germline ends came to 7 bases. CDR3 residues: CASSLGTQNTGELFF. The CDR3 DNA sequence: TGCGCCAGCAGCTTGGGGACGCAGAACACCGGGGAGCTGTTTTTT.

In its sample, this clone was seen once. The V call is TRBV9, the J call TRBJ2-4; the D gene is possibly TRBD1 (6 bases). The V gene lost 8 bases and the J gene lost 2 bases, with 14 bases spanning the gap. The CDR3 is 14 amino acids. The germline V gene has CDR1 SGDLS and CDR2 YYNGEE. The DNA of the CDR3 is TGTGCCAGTACAGGGTTATTGACCAAAAACATTCAGTACTTC. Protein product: CASTGLLTKNIQYF. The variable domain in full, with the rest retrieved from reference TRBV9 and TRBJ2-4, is DSGVTQTPKHLITATGQRVTLRCSPRSGDLSVYWYQQSLDQGLQFLIQYYNGEERAKGNILERFSAQQFPDLHSELNLSSLELGDSALYFCASTGLLTKNIQYFGAGTRLSVL.

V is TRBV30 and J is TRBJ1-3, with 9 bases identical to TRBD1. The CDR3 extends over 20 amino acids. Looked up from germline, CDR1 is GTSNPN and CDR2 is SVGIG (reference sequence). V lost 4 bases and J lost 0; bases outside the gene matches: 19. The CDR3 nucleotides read TGTGCCTGGAAACCGTGGACAGGGGACTTCTCCTTCGCCTCTGGAAACACCATATATTTT. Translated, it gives CAWKPWTGDFSFASGNTIYF.

This CDR3 reads CASIEGWGFGYTF. The CDR3 DNA is TGTGCCAGCATCGAAGGGTGGGGATTTGGCTACACCTTC. The rearrangement uses TRBV2 and TRBJ1-2; no clear D gene. This CDR3 is built from 13 residues. The germline V gene has CDR1 SNHLY and CDR2 FYNNEI. Trimming took 7 bases from V and 7 from J, leaving 16 bases between them.

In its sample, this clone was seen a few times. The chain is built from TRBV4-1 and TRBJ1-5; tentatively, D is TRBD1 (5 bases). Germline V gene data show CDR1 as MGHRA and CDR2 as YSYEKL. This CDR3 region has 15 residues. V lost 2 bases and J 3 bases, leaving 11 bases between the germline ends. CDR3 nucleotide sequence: TGCGCCAGCAGCCAACCGAGACAGAACAATCAGCCCCAGCATTTT. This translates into CASSQPRQNNQPQHF.

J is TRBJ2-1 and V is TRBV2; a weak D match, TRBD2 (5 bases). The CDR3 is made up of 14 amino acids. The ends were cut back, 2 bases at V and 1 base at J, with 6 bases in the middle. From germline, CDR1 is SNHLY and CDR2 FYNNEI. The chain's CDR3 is CASSETSSYNEQFF. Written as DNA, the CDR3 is TGTGCCAGCAGTGAAACTAGTTCCTACAATGAGCAGTTCTTC.

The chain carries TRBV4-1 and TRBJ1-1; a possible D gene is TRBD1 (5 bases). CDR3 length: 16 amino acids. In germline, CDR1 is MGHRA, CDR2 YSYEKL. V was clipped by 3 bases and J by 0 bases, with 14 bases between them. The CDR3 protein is CASSQRGGEMNTEAFF. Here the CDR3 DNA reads TGCGCCAGCAGCCAGCGCGGGGGGGAGATGAACACTGAAGCTTTCTTT.

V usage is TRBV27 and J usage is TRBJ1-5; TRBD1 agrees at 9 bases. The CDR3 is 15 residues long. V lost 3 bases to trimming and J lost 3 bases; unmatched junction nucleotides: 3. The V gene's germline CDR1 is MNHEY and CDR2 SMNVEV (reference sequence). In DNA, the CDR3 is TGTGCCAGCAGTTTTGGGACAGGGACCAATCAGCCCCAGCATTTT. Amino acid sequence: CASSFGTGTNQPQHF.